There are many counts of the clone carrying this T cell receptor (beta chain). This sample is part of a study of Graves' ophthalmopathy and Graves' hyperthyroidism. CDR1 and CDR2 from the germline V gene are MNHEY and SMNVEV (reference sequence). V was trimmed by 3 bases and J by 5 bases, leaving 10 bases between them. The CDR3 sequence is 13 residues long. RNA transcripts were the source from which TCR beta CDR3 regions were amplified. RT-PCR with HTBI primers came first, then second-round multiplex PCR. TCRdb recomputed calls from the multiplex PCR reads with MiXCR, one row per CDR3 protein. The table lists nearly 400,000 distinct CDR3 sequences, 18% of them singletons.

Sequenced: peripheral blood. This chain uses TRBV27 with TRBJ1-1; no clear D. The TCR originated in a woman in her late teens or twenties with Graves' ophthalmopathy. In DNA, the CDR3 is TGTGCCAGCAGTTTCACGGTTGGGACTGAAGCTTTCTTT. Translation: CASSFTVGTEAFF.